The TCR beta chain under discussion was sequenced for a study of OX40 agonist ivuxolimab in advanced cancers. The overall study: At around 83% male, the cohort had a mean age of approximately 60 years, ranging from about 23 to 79.

V shed 6 bases and J shed 3 bases, with 11 bases lying between them. CDR1 MDHEN and CDR2 SYDVKM come from the germline V gene. The CDR3 sequence is 14 residues long. TCRdb keeps only in-frame clones here, not all; method: immunoSEQ multiplex PCR. Among roughly 90,000 clones listed, approximately 91% were seen once. The rearrangement uses TRBV28 and TRBJ1-4; tentative D call: TRBD1 (5 bases). Specimen: CD4+ or CD8+ T cells sorted from blood, collected in a trial of the OX40 agonist ivuxolimab. This receptor was identified in an adult with an advanced solid tumor such as melanoma, head and neck, liver or kidney cancer. DNA for the CDR3: TGTGCCAGCAGGTCAGGGACGGCTAATGAAAAACTGTTTTTT. Encoded protein: CASRSGTANEKLFF.